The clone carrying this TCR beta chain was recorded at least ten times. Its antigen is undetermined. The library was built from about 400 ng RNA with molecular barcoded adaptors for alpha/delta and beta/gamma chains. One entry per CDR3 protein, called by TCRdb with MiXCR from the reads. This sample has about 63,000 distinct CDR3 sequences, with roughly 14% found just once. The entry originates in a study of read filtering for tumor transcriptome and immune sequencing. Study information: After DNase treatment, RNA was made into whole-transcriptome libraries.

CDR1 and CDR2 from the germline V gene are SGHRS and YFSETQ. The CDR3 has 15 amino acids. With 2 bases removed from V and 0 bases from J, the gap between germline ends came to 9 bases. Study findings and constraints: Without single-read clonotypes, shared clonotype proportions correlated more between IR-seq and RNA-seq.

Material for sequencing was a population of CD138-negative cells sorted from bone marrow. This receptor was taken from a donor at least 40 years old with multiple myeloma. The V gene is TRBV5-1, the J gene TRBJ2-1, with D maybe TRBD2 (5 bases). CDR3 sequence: CASSFASGSYNEQFF. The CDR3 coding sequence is TGCGCCAGCAGCTTTGCCAGCGGCTCCTACAATGAGCAGTTCTTC.